This paragraph covers one TCR beta chain sequence. As handled by the study authors: For nucleated cells, counts were estimated from reference gene primer amplification. The table came from immunoSEQ multiplex PCR; TCRdb's copy has only in-frame clones and leaves some out. For V, J and clone size, that table is used; D and trimming come from the DNA. The table shows around 200,000 clones, with 89% occurring only once. This sample was taken from a study of blood T cell repertoires in COVID-19. Study details: Acute-phase and convalescent COVID-19 samples originated in the United States, Italy and Spain.

Participant-given clinical history determined each cohort assignment. The origin of this receptor is a woman aged 40 to 49 with acute COVID-19. The sequencing input was PBMCs or T cells enriched from blood (not recorded which).

The CDR3 protein is CASSLEGAGASGYTF. The CDR3 DNA sequence: TGTGCCAGCAGCTTGGAGGGTGCAGGGGCGTCGGGCTACACCTTC. This chain joins TRBV5-6 and TRBJ1-2, with D perhaps TRBD1 (6 bases). CDR3 length: 15 residues. In germline, CDR1 is SGHDT, CDR2 YYEEEE. Between the trimmed V and J ends, which lost 0 bases and 8 bases, there was a span of 17 bases.